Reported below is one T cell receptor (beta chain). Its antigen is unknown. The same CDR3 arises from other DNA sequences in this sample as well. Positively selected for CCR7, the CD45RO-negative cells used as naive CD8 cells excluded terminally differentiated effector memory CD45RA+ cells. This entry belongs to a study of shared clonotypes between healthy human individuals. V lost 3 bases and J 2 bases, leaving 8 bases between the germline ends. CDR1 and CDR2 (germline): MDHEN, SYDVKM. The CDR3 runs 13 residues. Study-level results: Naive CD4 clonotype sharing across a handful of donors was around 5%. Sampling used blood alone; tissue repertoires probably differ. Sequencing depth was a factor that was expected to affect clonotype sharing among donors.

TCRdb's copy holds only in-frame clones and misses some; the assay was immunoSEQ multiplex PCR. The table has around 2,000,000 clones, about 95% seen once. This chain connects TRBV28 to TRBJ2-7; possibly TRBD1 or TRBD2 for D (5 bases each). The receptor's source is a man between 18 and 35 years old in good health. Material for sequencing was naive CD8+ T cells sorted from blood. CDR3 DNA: TGTGCCAGCAGTTTGAGGGGAACCTACGAGCAGTACTTC. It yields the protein CASSLRGTYEQYF.